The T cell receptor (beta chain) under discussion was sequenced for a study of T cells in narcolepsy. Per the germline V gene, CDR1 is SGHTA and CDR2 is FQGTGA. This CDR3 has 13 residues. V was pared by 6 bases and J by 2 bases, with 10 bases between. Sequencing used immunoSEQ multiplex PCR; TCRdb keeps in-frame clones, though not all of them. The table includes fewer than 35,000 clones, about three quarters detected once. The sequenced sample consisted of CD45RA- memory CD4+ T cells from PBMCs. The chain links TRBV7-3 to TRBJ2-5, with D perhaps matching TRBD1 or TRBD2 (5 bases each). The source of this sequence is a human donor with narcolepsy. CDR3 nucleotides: TGTGCCAGCAGTCGGGGACCTCAAGAGACCCAGTACTTC. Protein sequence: CASSRGPQETQYF.